A selection of T cell receptor beta chains follows, all from one sample in a study of T cell responses to AZD1222 COVID-19 vaccine. Here immunoSEQ multiplex PCR was the method, and the copy in TCRdb shows in-frame clones only, minus some. The table lists approximately 130,000 clones, about 88% of them singletons. The material sequenced was peripheral blood, taken 28 days after the second AZD1222 dose. The receptors here all came from an adult who received the AZD1222 COVID-19 vaccine. The CDR3 runs from the conserved cysteine through the conserved F or W. Each record gives: clone size, J gene, D gene, V gene, CDR3 protein, CDR3 DNA. D genes are given only for firm matches. Some rows mark clone size as missing; the rest say once, few, many or name a class of expanded clone.

-	TRBJ1-1	-	TRBV12-3/TRBV12-4	CASCGQMNTEAFF	TGTGCCAGCTGTGGACAGATGAACACTGAAGCTTTCTTT
-	TRBJ2-3	-	TRBV5-1	CASSLASTDTQYF	TGCGCCAGCAGCTTGGCGAGTACAGATACGCAGTATTTT
-	TRBJ1-2	-	TRBV7-8	CASSLSPSGYGYTF	TGTGCCAGCAGCTTAAGCCCAAGCGGCTATGGCTACACCTTC
once	TRBJ2-1	-	TRBV27	CASATGLYNEQFF	TGTGCCAGCGCCACAGGGCTCTACAATGAGCAGTTCTTC
-	TRBJ1-1	-	TRBV5-1	CASSYTRGLNTEAFF	TGCGCCAGCAGCTACACCAGGGGATTGAACACTGAAGCTTTCTTT
-	TRBJ1-6	-	TRBV6-5	CASTEDSPLHF	TGTGCCAGCACCGAGGATTCACCCCTCCACTTT
-	TRBJ1-1	-	TRBV3-1/TRBV3-2	CASSQTNGFEAFF	TGTGCCAGCAGCCAGACGAACGGGTTTGAAGCTTTCTTT
-	TRBJ1-1	-	TRBV9	CASSPRGRYTEAFF	TGTGCCAGCAGCCCACGTGGACGGTACACTGAAGCTTTCTTT
-	TRBJ1-5	-	TRBV19	CASSPQGSGQPQHF	TGTGCCAGTAGTCCCCAGGGAAGTGGTCAGCCCCAGCATTTT
-	TRBJ2-1	-	TRBV7-3	CASSLNGNEQFF	TGTGCCAGCAGCTTAAACGGGAATGAGCAGTTCTTC
-	TRBJ1-6	-	TRBV4-1	CASSQEIRSLNSPLHF	TGCGCCAGCAGCCAAGAGATACGGAGTCTGAACTCACCCCTCCACTTT
-	TRBJ2-7	TRBD2	TRBV7-2	CASSRSGATSYEQYF	TGTGCCAGCAGCCGTAGCGGGGCCACCTCCTACGAGCAGTACTTC
-	TRBJ1-6	TRBD1	TRBV9	CASSARDRNSPLHF	TGTGCCAGCAGCGCTCGGGACAGAAATTCACCCCTCCACTTT
-	TRBJ2-5	-	TRBV5-1	CASSWAAETQYF	TGCGCCAGCAGTTGGGCCGCCGAGACCCAGTACTTC
-	TRBJ1-4	-	TRBV21-1	CASSPRTGSNEKLFF	TGTGCCAGCAGCCCCAGGACAGGGTCGAATGAAAAACTGTTTTTT
-	TRBJ1-4	-	TRBV20-1	CSASYRVRGEKLFF	TGCAGTGCTAGTTACAGGGTTCGAGGCGAAAAACTGTTTTTT
-	TRBJ1-1	TRBD1	TRBV18	CASSPFDRDSEAFF	TGTGCCAGCTCACCCTTTGACAGGGACTCTGAAGCTTTCTTT
-	TRBJ2-7	-	TRBV18	CASSPGLYEQYF	TGTGCCAGCTCACCCGGCCTCTACGAGCAGTACTTC
-	TRBJ2-7	-	TRBV6-1	CASSENIQVNF	TGTGCCAGCAGTGAAAACATCCAGGTGAACTTC
-	TRBJ2-7	-	TRBV11-2	CASSAGDRRSTEQYF	TGTGCCAGCAGCGCGGGGGACAGGAGGAGCACCGAGCAGTACTTC
-	TRBJ1-4	-	TRBV6-4	CASSDRPNEKLFF	TGTGCCAGCAGTGACAGACCTAATGAAAAACTGTTTTTT
-	TRBJ1-1	TRBD1	TRBV5-1	CASSLGDRGMNTEAFF	TGCGCCAGCAGCTTAGGAGACAGGGGGATGAACACTGAAGCTTTCTTT
-	TRBJ2-1	TRBD2	TRBV5-5	CASSLAIGLVQYIGYNEQFF	TGTGCCAGCAGCTTGGCTATTGGACTAGTCCAGTACATCGGATACAATGAGCAGTTCTTC
-	TRBJ1-5	-	TRBV15	CATSSRGGQPQHF	TGTGCCACCAGCAGTAGAGGAGGTCAGCCCCAGCATTTT
-	TRBJ1-1	TRBD1	TRBV19	CASSPKTGEGTEAFF	TGTGCCAGTAGCCCCAAGACAGGGGAGGGGACTGAAGCTTTCTTT
-	TRBJ2-2	-	TRBV5-1	CASRAREAGELFF	TGCGCCAGCAGGGCCAGGGAGGCCGGGGAGCTGTTTTTT
-	TRBJ2-1	TRBD2	TRBV4-3	CASSQLAGAPNEQFF	TGCGCCAGCAGCCAACTAGCGGGGGCTCCCAATGAGCAGTTCTTC
-	TRBJ2-5	-	TRBV5-1	CASSPTGSGQETQYF	TGCGCCAGCAGCCCGACAGGTTCGGGCCAAGAGACCCAGTACTTC
-	TRBJ1-2	TRBD1	TRBV5-6	CASSAPTGGYGYTF	TGTGCCAGCAGCGCCCCGACAGGGGGCTATGGCTACACCTTC
once	TRBJ1-2	-	TRBV7-2	CASSPVQGNYGYTF	TGTGCCAGCAGCCCTGTACAGGGCAACTATGGCTACACCTTC
-	TRBJ1-6	-	TRBV6-1	CASSEEVGRATFSPLHF	TGTGCCAGCAGTGAAGAGGTAGGGCGCGCGACATTTTCACCCCTCCACTTT
-	TRBJ2-4	-	TRBV4-1	CASSDTSGAKNIQYF	TGCGCCAGCAGCGACACGTCCGGGGCCAAAAACATTCAGTACTTC
-	TRBJ2-1	-	TRBV7-2	CASSLALAYNEQFF	TGTGCCAGCAGCTTAGCACTCGCCTACAATGAGCAGTTCTTC
few	TRBJ2-3	TRBD2	TRBV7-6	CASSLGGGRALDTQYF	TGTGCCAGCAGCTTAGGGGGCGGGAGGGCCCTCGATACGCAGTATTTT
-	TRBJ2-1	TRBD2	TRBV7-9	CASSLGLAGAYNEQFF	TGTGCCAGCAGCTTAGGACTAGCGGGGGCCTACAATGAGCAGTTCTTC
few	TRBJ1-5	-	TRBV6-1	CASSEIGTANQPQHF	TGTGCCAGCAGTGAAATCGGGACGGCAAATCAGCCCCAGCATTTT
few	TRBJ2-1	TRBD2	TRBV11-3	CASSLDQGGSQTPNEQFF	TGTGCCAGCAGCTTAGATCAGGGCGGGAGCCAGACCCCCAATGAGCAGTTCTTC
-	TRBJ1-1	TRBD1	TRBV19	CASSIGDRMNTEAFF	TGTGCCAGTAGTATTGGGGACAGGATGAACACTGAAGCTTTCTTT
-	TRBJ1-2	-	TRBV5-1	CASSLAPGERGYTF	TGCGCCAGCAGCTTGGCGCCCGGGGAGAGGGGCTACACCTTC
-	TRBJ2-5	-	TRBV19	CASARTYFGETQYF	TGTGCCAGCGCTCGGACTTACTTCGGGGAGACCCAGTACTTC
-	TRBJ1-2	-	TRBV3-1/TRBV3-2	CASSHAGGGGYTF	TGTGCCAGCAGCCATGCGGGGGGCGGTGGCTACACCTTC
-	TRBJ2-5	TRBD2	TRBV29-1	CSVPGTSGRAETQYF	TGCAGCGTGCCCGGGACTAGCGGGAGGGCCGAGACCCAGTACTTC
once	TRBJ1-2	-	TRBV6-5	CASSRTGGYGYTF	TGTGCCAGCAGTCGGACCGGCGGCTATGGCTACACCTTC
-	TRBJ2-1	TRBD2	TRBV7-2	CASSLTSGRTNEQFF	TGTGCCAGCAGCTTGACTAGCGGGAGGACCAATGAGCAGTTCTTC
-	TRBJ2-5	TRBD2	TRBV7-9	CASSERGGQETQYF	TGTGCCAGCAGTGAGCGGGGGGGTCAAGAGACCCAGTACTTC
-	TRBJ2-7	TRBD2	TRBV15	CATSSTGTTVGEQYF	TGTGCCACCAGCTCAACCGGGACTACCGTTGGGGAGCAGTACTTC
-	TRBJ1-2	TRBD1	TRBV7-2	CASSRETGKNGYTF	TGTGCCAGCAGCCGTGAGACAGGGAAGAATGGCTACACCTTC
few	TRBJ2-7	-	TRBV6-6	CASLSWGDEAYEQYF	TGTGCCAGCCTCTCGTGGGGGGACGAAGCCTACGAGCAGTACTTC
-	TRBJ2-2	TRBD2	TRBV5-1	CASTRLAGPGGTGELFF	TGCGCCAGCACCCGACTAGCGGGTCCCGGGGGCACCGGGGAGCTGTTTTTT
-	TRBJ1-6	-	TRBV27	CASSSTSYNSPLHF	TGTGCCAGCAGTTCAACCTCCTATAATTCACCCCTCCACTTT
-	TRBJ1-1	TRBD1	TRBV7-9	CASSAYRGVLGNTEAFF	TGTGCCAGCAGCGCGTACAGGGGGGTGTTGGGGAACACTGAAGCTTTCTTT
-	TRBJ1-6	TRBD1	TRBV9	CASSRDRAQTPLHF	TGTGCCAGCAGTCGGGACAGGGCCCAGACGCCCCTCCACTTT
once	TRBJ1-1	-	TRBV7-9	CASSFGGRGANTEAFF	TGTGCCAGCAGCTTTGGTGGTCGGGGGGCAAACACTGAAGCTTTCTTT
-	TRBJ1-6	-	TRBV25-1	CASIPGTGDSPLHF	TGTGCCAGCATCCCCGGGACGGGCGATTCACCCCTCCACTTT
-	TRBJ1-2	TRBD1	TRBV5-1	CASSLGPGTGDNYGYTF	TGCGCCAGCAGCTTGGGGCCGGGGACAGGGGACAACTATGGCTACACCTTC